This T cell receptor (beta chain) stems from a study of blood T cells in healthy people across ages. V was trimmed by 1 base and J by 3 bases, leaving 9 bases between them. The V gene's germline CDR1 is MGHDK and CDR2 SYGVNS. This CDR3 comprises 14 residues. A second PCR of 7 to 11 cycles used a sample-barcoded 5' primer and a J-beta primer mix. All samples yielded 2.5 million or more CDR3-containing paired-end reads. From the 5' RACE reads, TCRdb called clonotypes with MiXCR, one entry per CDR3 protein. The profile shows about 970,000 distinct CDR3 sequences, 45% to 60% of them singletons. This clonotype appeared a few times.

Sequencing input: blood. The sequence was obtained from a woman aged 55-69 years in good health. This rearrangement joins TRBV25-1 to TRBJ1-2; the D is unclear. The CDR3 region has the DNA TGTGCCAGCAGTGAATTTCAGAGAGACTATGGCTACACCTTC. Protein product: CASSEFQRDYGYTF.